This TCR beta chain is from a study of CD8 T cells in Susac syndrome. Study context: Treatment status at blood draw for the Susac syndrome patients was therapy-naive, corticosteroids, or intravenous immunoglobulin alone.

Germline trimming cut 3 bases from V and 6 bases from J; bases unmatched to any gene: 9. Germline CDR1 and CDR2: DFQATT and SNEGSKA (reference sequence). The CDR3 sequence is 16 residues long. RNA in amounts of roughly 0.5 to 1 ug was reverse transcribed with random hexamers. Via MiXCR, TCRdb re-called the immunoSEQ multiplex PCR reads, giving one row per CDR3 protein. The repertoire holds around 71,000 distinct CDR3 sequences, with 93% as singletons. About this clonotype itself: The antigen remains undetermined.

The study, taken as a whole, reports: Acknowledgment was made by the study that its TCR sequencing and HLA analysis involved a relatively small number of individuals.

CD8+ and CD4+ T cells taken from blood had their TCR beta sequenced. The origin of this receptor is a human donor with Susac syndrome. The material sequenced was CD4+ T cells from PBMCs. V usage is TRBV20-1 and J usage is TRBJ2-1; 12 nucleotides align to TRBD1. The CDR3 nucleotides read TGCAGTGCTAGTTCAGGGACAGGGGGCGCGGGCAATGAGCAGTTCTTC. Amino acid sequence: CSASSGTGGAGNEQFF.